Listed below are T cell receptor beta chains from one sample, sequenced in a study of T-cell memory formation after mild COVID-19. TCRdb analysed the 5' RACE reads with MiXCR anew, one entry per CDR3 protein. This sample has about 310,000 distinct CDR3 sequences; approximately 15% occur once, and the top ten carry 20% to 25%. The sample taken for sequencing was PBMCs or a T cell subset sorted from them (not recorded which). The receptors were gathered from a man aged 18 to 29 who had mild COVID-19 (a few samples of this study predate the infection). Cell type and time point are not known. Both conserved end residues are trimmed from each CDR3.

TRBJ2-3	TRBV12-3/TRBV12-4	AITSGGSDTQY
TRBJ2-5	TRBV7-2	ASSSREETQY
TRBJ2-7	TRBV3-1	ASSHLGNEQY
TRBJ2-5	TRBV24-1	ATSENGQGGETQY
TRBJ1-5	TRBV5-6	ASSLGPGSNNQPQH
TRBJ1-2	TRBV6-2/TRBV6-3	ASSYLRTGIFYGYT
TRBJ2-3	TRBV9	ASSVAPRQGDTDTQY
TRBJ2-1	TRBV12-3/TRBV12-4	ASSLLGGGYYNEQF
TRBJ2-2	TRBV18	ASSLQGRSGELF
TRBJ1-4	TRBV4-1	ASSHRAHTTNEKLF
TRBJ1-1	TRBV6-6	ASSPGTNTEAF
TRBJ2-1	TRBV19	ASSTPRQFYNEQF
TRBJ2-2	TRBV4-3	ASSQATGQPGELF
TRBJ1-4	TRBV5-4	ASSFGGQGAEKLF
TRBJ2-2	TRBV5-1	ASSLDTGTGVSTGELF
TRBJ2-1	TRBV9	ASSRTRQGDEQF
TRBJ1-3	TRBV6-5	ASRFRQVSGNTIY
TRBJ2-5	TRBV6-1	ASSEAGGALQETQY
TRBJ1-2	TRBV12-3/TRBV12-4	ASTRPSYGYT
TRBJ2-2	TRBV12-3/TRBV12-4	ASRRWTGGFGELF
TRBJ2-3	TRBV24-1	ATGMTTDTQY
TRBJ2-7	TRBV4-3	ASSQELGGGAHEQY
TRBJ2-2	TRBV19	ASSIVRGAGELF
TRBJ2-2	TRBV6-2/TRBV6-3	ASRQIRLRVAGELF
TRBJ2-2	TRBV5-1	ASSSQGATGELF
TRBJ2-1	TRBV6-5	ASRPWTSDYNEQF
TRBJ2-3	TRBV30	AWSRAGVDTQY
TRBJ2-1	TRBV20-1	SARAGPTPYNEQF
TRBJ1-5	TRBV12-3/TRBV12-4	ASGAGNQPQH
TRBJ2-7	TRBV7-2	ASRGRAPYEQY
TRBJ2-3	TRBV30	AWSARAAGEQY
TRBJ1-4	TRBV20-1	SARLQGTEEKLF
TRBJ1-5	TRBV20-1	SARTAGRSNQPQH
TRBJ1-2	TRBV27	ASSSANAGVYGYT
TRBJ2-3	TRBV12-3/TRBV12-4	ASSLGEDYSDTQY